Listed below are T cell receptor beta chains from one sample, sequenced in a study of glioma-infiltrating T cells after dendritic cell vaccination. Libraries were prepared by immunoSEQ multiplex PCR; TCRdb keeps only in-frame clonotypes and omits some of them. The sample consists of 90,000 to 100,000 clones, over 60% of them appearing once. The sample was blood, taken before dendritic cell vaccination. The receptor source for this set is a human donor with glioblastoma. Both conserved end residues are part of each CDR3. A D gene is named only where the DNA matches it firmly. Some rows mark clone size as missing; the rest say once, few, many or name a class of expanded clone.

clone size	V gene	J gene	D gene	CDR3 protein	CDR3 DNA
.	TRBV5-1	TRBJ2-5	.	CASSLAPGEETQYF	TGCGCCAGCAGCTTGGCTCCGGGGGAGGAGACCCAGTACTTC
.	TRBV5-1	TRBJ2-7	TRBD1	CASSLQTGAEQYF	TGCGCCAGCAGCTTACAGACAGGGGCCGAGCAGTACTTC
.	TRBV28	TRBJ2-1	.	CASSETISSYNEQFF	TGTGCCAGCAGTGAGACAATTAGCTCCTACAATGAGCAGTTCTTC
.	TRBV7-9	TRBJ2-3	.	CASSLIQGADTQYF	TGTGCCAGCAGCCTTATACAGGGCGCAGATACGCAGTATTTT
.	TRBV5-4	TRBJ2-3	.	CASSGLWTDTDTQYF	TGTGCCAGCAGCGGACTCTGGACTGACACAGATACGCAGTATTTT
.	TRBV30	TRBJ2-4	TRBD1	CAWSYGQGSDIQYF	TGTGCCTGGAGTTATGGACAGGGCTCGGACATTCAGTACTTC
.	TRBV5-1	TRBJ1-2	TRBD1	CASSSRADDRGLSGYTF	TGCGCCAGCAGCTCTCGGGCCGACGACAGGGGGCTCAGTGGCTACACCTTC
.	TRBV5-6	TRBJ1-6	.	CASSRTVSSYNSPLHF	TGTGCCAGCAGCAGGACAGTCAGCTCCTATAATTCACCCCTCCACTTT
.	TRBV5-1	TRBJ2-5	TRBD2	CASSFRTSGGLQETQYF	TGCGCCAGCAGCTTCAGGACTAGCGGGGGGCTACAAGAGACCCAGTACTTC
.	TRBV2	TRBJ2-7	TRBD1	CASISGGRAEYEQYF	TGTGCCAGCATCTCAGGGGGCAGGGCGGAATACGAGCAGTACTTC
.	TRBV5-4	TRBJ1-2	TRBD1	CASSKGGTANYGYTF	TGTGCCAGCAGTAAAGGGGGGACAGCTAACTATGGCTACACCTTC
.	TRBV29-1	TRBJ2-1	.	CSGRRDRYNEQFF	TGCAGCGGGCGGCGGGACCGCTACAATGAGCAGTTCTTC
.	TRBV4-2	TRBJ1-1	.	CASSQDRGSDTEAFF	TGTGCCAGCAGCCAAGATAGGGGTAGTGACACTGAAGCTTTCTTT
.	TRBV5-1	TRBJ1-2	.	CASRLEGYDYGYTF	TGCGCCAGCAGACTGGAGGGTTACGACTATGGCTACACCTTC
.	TRBV5-4	TRBJ2-7	TRBD1	CASSLGRLLSGQGFFEQYF	TGTGCCAGCAGCTTGGGAAGGCTCTTATCGGGACAGGGGTTCTTCGAGCAGTACTTC
.	TRBV5-1	TRBJ1-5	.	CASSLGANQPQHF	TGCGCCAGCAGCTTGGGCGCCAATCAGCCCCAGCATTTT
.	TRBV5-1	TRBJ1-1	.	CASSLVGQVNTEAFF	TGCGCCAGCAGCTTGGTTGGGCAGGTGAACACTGAAGCTTTCTTT
.	TRBV5-6	TRBJ1-5	.	CASSLTGGSNQPQHF	TGTGCCAGCAGCTTGACCGGGGGAAGCAATCAGCCCCAGCATTTT
few	TRBV5-1	TRBJ2-5	TRBD2	CASSKTSGIVETQYF	TGCGCCAGCAGTAAGACTAGCGGGATAGTAGAGACCCAGTACTTC
.	TRBV19	TRBJ1-4	.	CASSEGEKLFF	TGTGCCAGTAGTGAGGGAGAAAAACTGTTTTTT
.	TRBV5-1	TRBJ2-2	TRBD1	CASSPLGQGAGELFF	TGCGCCAGCAGCCCCCTGGGACAGGGGGCGGGGGAGCTGTTTTTT
.	TRBV6-1	TRBJ2-1	TRBD1	CRGQGNNEQFF	TGTAGGGGACAGGGGAATAATGAGCAGTTCTTC
.	TRBV6-4	TRBJ1-5	TRBD1	CASRTQGDGAFQPQHF	TGTGCCAGCAGAACCCAGGGGGACGGGGCCTTTCAGCCCCAGCATTTT
.	TRBV6-5	TRBJ2-3	.	CASSYSGTGGTDTQYF	TGTGCCAGCAGTTACTCGGGGACGGGGGGCACAGATACGCAGTATTTT
.	TRBV19	TRBJ2-2	TRBD1	CASSTTGFTGELFF	TGTGCCAGTAGTACGACAGGGTTCACCGGGGAGCTGTTTTTT
.	TRBV25-1	TRBJ2-6	.	CASRAQGTGANVLTF	TGTGCCAGCAGGGCACAGGGTACCGGGGCCAACGTCCTGACTTTC
.	TRBV6-5	TRBJ2-1	TRBD2	CASSSGRAMDEQFF	TGTGCCAGCAGTAGCGGGAGGGCCATGGATGAGCAGTTCTTC
.	TRBV6-6	TRBJ1-6	.	CASSYEFNSPLHF	TGTGCCAGCAGTTATGAGTTTAATTCACCCCTCCACTTT
.	TRBV6-1	TRBJ1-2	.	CASSETGYLRGYTF	TGTGCCAGCAGTGAAACAGGGTATCTACGTGGCTACACCTTC
.	TRBV10-3	TRBJ1-1	.	CAISESQAEAFF	TGTGCCATCAGTGAGAGTCAGGCTGAAGCTTTCTTT
once	TRBV19	TRBJ1-2	.	CASSIGTVNYGYTF	TGTGCCAGTAGTATAGGAACAGTAAACTATGGCTACACCTTC
.	TRBV30	TRBJ1-1	.	CAWRLTGLMNTEAFF	TGTGCCTGGAGACTAACAGGGCTCATGAACACTGAAGCTTTCTTT
.	TRBV19	TRBJ2-6	.	CASSISVRGANVLTF	TGTGCCAGTAGTATAAGCGTCCGCGGGGCCAACGTCCTGACTTTC
.	TRBV5-1	TRBJ2-2	TRBD2	CASSSGLGGRGTGELFF	TGCGCCAGCAGCTCCGGGTTGGGGGGGAGAGGCACCGGGGAGCTGTTTTTT
.	TRBV28	TRBJ1-5	.	CASRRGTFSNQPQHF	TGTGCCAGCAGACGGGGGACCTTTAGCAATCAGCCCCAGCATTTT
.	TRBV6-1	TRBJ2-7	TRBD1	CASSEYGTGGYEQYF	TGTGCCAGCAGTGAATACGGGACAGGGGGTTACGAGCAGTACTTC
.	TRBV6-6	TRBJ2-7	.	CASSRSYEQYF	TGTGCCAGCAGCCGCTCCTACGAGCAGTACTTC
.	TRBV12-2	TRBJ1-1	.	CASRLEFVGGEENTEAFF	TGTGCAAGTCGCTTAGAATTTGTTGGGGGGGAAGAGAACACTGAAGCTTTCTTT
.	TRBV5-1	TRBJ2-3	.	CASSLGQADTQYF	TGCGCCAGCAGCTTGGGACAGGCAGATACGCAGTATTTT
.	TRBV2	TRBJ2-5	TRBD2	CASPRSLAGGQETQYF	TGTGCCAGCCCCCGGAGTCTAGCGGGGGGGCAAGAGACCCAGTACTTC
few	TRBV18	TRBJ1-2	TRBD1	CASSPQSLLGQGTSVEGYTF	TGTGCCAGCTCACCTCAATCCCTACTTGGACAGGGAACATCAGTAGAAGGCTACACCTTC
.	TRBV5-6	TRBJ2-4	.	CASSLAGISNIQYF	TGTGCCAGCAGCTTGGCGGGTATATCGAACATTCAGTACTTC
few	TRBV5-6	TRBJ2-5	TRBD1	CASSLKGQGVKETQYF	TGTGCCAGCAGCTTGAAAGGACAGGGGGTTAAAGAGACCCAGTACTTC
few	TRBV5-5	TRBJ2-1	.	CASSPHQRAYNEQFF	TGTGCCAGCAGCCCGCATCAGAGGGCTTACAATGAGCAGTTCTTC
.	TRBV5-8	TRBJ2-2	.	CASSHQPGPGELFF	TGTGCCAGCAGCCACCAGCCAGGGCCCGGGGAGCTGTTTTTT
few	TRBV5-1	TRBJ1-2	.	CASATGFRIGYTF	TGCGCCAGCGCTACGGGATTCCGGATCGGCTACACCTTC